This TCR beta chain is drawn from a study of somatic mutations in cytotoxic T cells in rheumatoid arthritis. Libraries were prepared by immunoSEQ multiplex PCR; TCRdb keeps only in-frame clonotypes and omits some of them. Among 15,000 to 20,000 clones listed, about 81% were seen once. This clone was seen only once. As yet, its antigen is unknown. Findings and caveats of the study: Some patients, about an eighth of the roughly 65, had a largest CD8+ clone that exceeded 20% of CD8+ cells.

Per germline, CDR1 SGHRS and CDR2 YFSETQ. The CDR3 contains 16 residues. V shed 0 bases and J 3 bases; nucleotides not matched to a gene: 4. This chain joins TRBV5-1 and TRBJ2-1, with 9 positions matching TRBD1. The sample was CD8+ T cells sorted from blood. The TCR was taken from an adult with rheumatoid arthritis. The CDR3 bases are TGCGCCAGCAGCTTGGGGGGACAGGGCTACTACAATGAGCAGTTCTTC. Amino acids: CASSLGGQGYYNEQFF.